This T cell receptor beta chain was sequenced during a study of CD8 T cells in ankylosing spondylitis. Study results and limitations: Disease-linked clones were CD8+ and relatively rare in peripheral blood.

A quantitative 5'-RACE method, one with molecular barcodes, was used to make TCR beta libraries. Each CDR3 protein gets one entry after TCRdb re-called the 5' RACE reads with MiXCR. The sample holds around 75,000 distinct CDR3 sequences, about 5.7% seen once. This clonotype was counted ten times or more. What it binds is unknown. The ends lost 5 bases at V and 3 bases at J; junction bases unmatched: 3. The germline V gene has CDR1 MNHEY and CDR2 SVGEGT. The CDR3 length is 13 residues. This receptor was obtained from a male donor with ankylosing spondylitis or in good health (not recorded which). The chain has TRBV6-2 or TRBV6-3 and TRBJ1-1; 7 nucleotides agree with TRBD1. Sequenced input: blood, either unsorted or a sorted T cell fraction (not recorded which). The CDR3 sequence: CASSGQVDTEAFF. For the CDR3, the DNA is TGTGCCAGCAGTGGACAGGTGGACACTGAAGCTTTCTTT.